Shown below are 26 T cell receptor beta chains from a single sample sequenced in a study of OX40 agonist ivuxolimab in advanced cancers. The protocol was immunoSEQ multiplex PCR, while the TCRdb copy is restricted to in-frame clones and leaves out a portion. The sample carries just under 35,000 clones, approximately 92% recorded once. The sequencing used CD4+ or CD8+ T cells sorted from blood, collected in a trial of the OX40 agonist ivuxolimab. The source is an adult with an advanced solid tumor such as melanoma, head and neck, liver or kidney cancer.

The chain carries TRBV27 and TRBJ2-7; D unresolved. Germline CDR1 and CDR2: MNHEY and SMNVEV (reference sequence). The V end was cut by 5 bases, the J end by 4 bases, with 9 bases between. This CDR3 region has 12 residues. The CDR3 region has the DNA TGTGCCAGCAGTAGCAGAATGTACGAGCAGTACTTC. Protein product: CASSSRMYEQYF.

V usage is TRBV13 and J usage is TRBJ2-2; D is possibly TRBD2 (5 bases). Trimming cost V 6 bases and J 3 bases, with 14 bases left between them. The CDR3 contains 15 residues. Per the germline V gene, CDR1 is PRHDT and CDR2 is FYEKMQ (reference sequence). CDR3 bases: TGTGCCAGCAGTCTCCCCGGGAATCACACCGGGGAGCTGTTTTTT. This gives the protein CASSLPGNHTGELFF.

The chain has TRBV7-6 and TRBJ2-7; possibly TRBD2 for D (7 bases). Trimming removed 5 bases at V and 1 base at J, with 12 bases between. CDR3 length equals 14 residues. Germline V lookup: CDR1 SGHVS, CDR2 FNYEAQ. The CDR3 region has the DNA TGTGCCAGCAGCCCGGAGGGGGGGTCCTACGAGCAGTACTTC. Its translation: CASSPEGGSYEQYF.

This clone was detected only once. This sequence joins TRBV6-5 and TRBJ2-6; D unresolved. The CDR3 loop spans 16 amino acids. The V gene lost 2 bases and the J gene lost 0 bases, with 8 bases spanning the gap. From germline, CDR1 is MNHEY and CDR2 SVGAGI. The CDR3 loop reads CASSYPDISGANVLTF. The CDR3 DNA follows: TGTGCCAGCAGTTACCCCGACATCTCTGGGGCCAACGTCCTGACTTTC.

This chain joins TRBV9 and TRBJ1-4; 7 bases map to TRBD1. V gave up 2 bases and J gave up 6 bases; unmatched junction bases: 7. CDR3 length equals 15 residues. CDR1 is SGDLS, CDR2 YYNGEE, per germline. CDR3 nucleotide sequence: TGTGCCAGCAGCGTCGGTGGAGGGGGCGATGAAAAACTGTTTTTT. As protein: CASSVGGGGDEKLFF.

The chain has TRBV19 and TRBJ2-7; D tentatively reads TRBD1 or TRBD2 (5 bases each). This CDR3 spans 13 amino acids. V was shortened by 3 bases and J by 7 bases, with 13 bases between the two germline ends. Germline V gives CDR1 LNHDA, CDR2 SQIVND (reference sequence). The DNA of the CDR3 is TGTGCCAGTAGTATTTTGGGGCCGGGAGAGCAGTACTTC. Its translation: CASSILGPGEQYF.

This clone was found a few times. This sequence joins TRBV7-9 and TRBJ2-7; D uncertain. Trimming took 2 bases from V and 5 from J, leaving 7 bases between them. The germline V gene has CDR1 SEHNR and CDR2 FQNEAQ (reference sequence). The CDR3 sequence is 12 residues long. The CDR3 region is CASSLSPNEQYF. The DNA of the CDR3 is TGTGCCAGCAGCTTATCACCGAACGAGCAGTACTTC.

The rearrangement uses TRBV5-8 and TRBJ2-1; the match to TRBD2 covers 8 bases. Trimming removed 7 bases from V and 6 bases from J; junction bases left unmatched: 6. This CDR3 contains 13 residues. Germline CDR1 SGHTS, CDR2 YDEGEE. CDR3 DNA: TGTGCCAGCGGCTCCGGGACTAGCAATGAGCAGTTCTTC. Protein sequence: CASGSGTSNEQFF.

This clone was seen just once. V gene TRBV4-3 combines with J gene TRBJ2-7; D is perhaps TRBD1 (5 bases). CDR1 is LGHNA and CDR2 is YSLEER in the germline V gene. The CDR3 is 13 residues long. V lost 3 bases and J lost 3, with 9 bases in between. The CDR3 spells CASSQTASYEQYF. The CDR3 bases are TGCGCCAGCAGCCAGACAGCGAGCTACGAGCAGTACTTC.

This sequence joins TRBV9 and TRBJ2-1; D is ambiguous. This CDR3 region has 12 residues. V was shortened by 4 bases and J by 4 bases, with 6 bases between the two germline ends. Germline V CDR1 and CDR2: SGDLS, YYNGEE. CDR3 loop: CASSPGYNEQFF. The DNA of the CDR3 is TGTGCCAGCAGCCCCGGATACAATGAGCAGTTCTTC.

The V gene is TRBV5-6, the J gene TRBJ2-1; D uncertain. V dropped 2 bases and J dropped 6 bases, with 6 bases sitting between them. CDR1 and CDR2 from the germline V gene are SGHDT and YYEEEE. This CDR3 has 12 residues. In DNA, the CDR3 is TGTGCCAGCAGCTTAAGGTTCAATGAGCAGTTCTTC. Amino acid sequence: CASSLRFNEQFF.

The V call is TRBV1, the J call TRBJ2-1; TRBD2, the D gene given by the table, was not confirmed from the DNA. TRBV1 is a known pseudogene. The CDR3 sequence is 20 residues long. This chain's CDR3 is CTSSPLDAHLASEGTNEQFF. CDR3 DNA: TGCACCAGCAGCCCCCTGGACGCCCATCTAGCGAGCGAGGGGACCAATGAGCAGTTCTTC.

This clone was detected only once. V and J are TRBV27 and TRBJ2-7; tentatively, D is TRBD1 (6 bases). V lost 8 bases and J 0 bases, leaving 14 bases between the germline ends. Germline loops: CDR1 MNHEY, CDR2 SMNVEV (reference sequence). This CDR3 is built from 14 residues. The CDR3 region is CASVIPDSSYEQYF. CDR3 in DNA: TGTGCCAGCGTTATCCCGGACAGCTCCTACGAGCAGTACTTC.

V and J are TRBV29-1 and TRBJ1-2, with 9 bases aligning to TRBD1. Germline CDR1 SQVTM, CDR2 ANQGSEA. CDR3 length: 14 amino acids. V lost 6 bases, J lost 5 bases, and 10 bases stayed unmatched. In DNA form, the CDR3 reads TGCAGCGTCCGAGCCGGGACAGGGATTTATGGCTACACCTTC. Translated, it gives CSVRAGTGIYGYTF.

This chain uses TRBV14 with TRBJ1-2; D remains ambiguous. The CDR3 consists of 13 residues. The V gene's germline CDR1 is SGHDN and CDR2 FVKESK. V lost 0 bases and J lost 3, with 5 bases in between. The CDR3 sequence: CASSQDRDYGYTF. In nucleotides, the CDR3 is TGTGCCAGCAGCCAAGATCGCGACTATGGCTACACCTTC.

CDR3 amino acids: CASSFSGGSYNEQFF. The CDR3 bases are TGTGCCAGCAGCTTTAGCGGGGGAAGTTACAATGAGCAGTTCTTC. The rearrangement links TRBV7-2 to TRBJ2-1, with 9 positions matching TRBD2. V lost 3 bases, J lost 4 bases, and 4 bases stayed unmatched. CDR1 is SGHTA and CDR2 is FQGNSA in the germline V gene. This CDR3 contains 15 residues.

This chain joins TRBV6-1 and TRBJ2-2; D gene ambiguous. CDR3 length: 14 amino acids. Germline values: CDR1 MNHNS, CDR2 SASEGT. Trimming removed 3 bases at V and 7 bases at J, with 12 bases between. CDR3 DNA sequence: TGTGCCAGCAGTGATTGGGGTATCGGCGGGGAGCTGTTTTTT. It encodes CASSDWGIGGELFF.

The chain recombines TRBV19 with TRBJ2-7, with TRBD2 matching 8 bases. The ends lost 6 bases at V and 2 bases at J; junction bases unmatched: 9. The germline gives CDR1 LNHDA, CDR2 SQIVND (reference sequence). This CDR3 is built from 15 residues. The chain's CDR3 is CASSPAGEMAYEQYF. DNA of the CDR3: TGTGCCAGTAGCCCAGCGGGAGAGATGGCCTACGAGCAGTACTTC.

This rearrangement joins TRBV27 to TRBJ2-1; TRBD2 matches at 9 bases. This CDR3 spans 16 amino acids. Trimming at V came to 7 bases and at J to 1 base, leaving 8 bases not matched to a gene. CDR1 and CDR2 (germline): MNHEY, SMNVEV (reference sequence). CDR3 region: CASKLIAGESYNEQFF. The CDR3 region has the DNA TGTGCCAGCAAACTCATAGCGGGAGAATCCTACAATGAGCAGTTCTTC.

The chain combines TRBV5-6 with TRBJ2-7, with a tentative D call TRBD1 (7 bases). The CDR3 extends over 15 amino acids. V was trimmed by 4 bases and J by 1 base, leaving 15 bases between them. Germline assignment: CDR1 SGHDT and CDR2 YYEEEE. In DNA, the CDR3 is TGTGCCAGCAGCGGCGGGACAGAGACGTCCTACGAGCAGTACTTC. This sequence encodes CASSGGTETSYEQYF. The whole variable domain, filled in from reference TRBV5-6 and TRBJ2-7, reads DAGVTQSPTHLIKTRGQQVTLRCSPKSGHDTVSWYQQALGQGPQFIFQYYEEEERQRGNFPDRFSGHQFPNYSSELNVNALLLGDSALYLCASSGGTETSYEQYFGPGTRLTVT.

This clone was recorded once. This chain uses TRBV7-9 with TRBJ2-4; unclear D gene. V lost 5 bases and J 0 bases, leaving 20 bases between the germline ends. The length of the CDR3 is 18 residues. Germline CDR1 reads SEHNR; CDR2 reads FQNEAQ (reference sequence). DNA for the CDR3: TGTGCCAGCAGCCCTCCGGAGCAACCCGCCCTAGCCAAAAACATTCAGTACTTC. Its protein product is CASSPPEQPALAKNIQYF.

The chain couples TRBV13 to TRBJ1-2; 7 bases match TRBD1. V gave up 0 bases and J gave up 4 bases; unmatched junction bases: 8. Germline V gene sequence: CDR1 PRHDT, CDR2 FYEKMQ (reference sequence). The CDR3 runs 16 residues. The CDR3 here is CASSLGLRGQFYGYTF. CDR3 DNA sequence: TGTGCCAGCAGCTTAGGCCTAAGGGGGCAGTTCTATGGCTACACCTTC.

The chain uses TRBV27 and TRBJ2-3, with 8 bases fitting TRBD2. The junction had 6 bases not matched to a gene; V was cut back by 6 bases and J by 1 base. CDR1 is MNHEY and CDR2 is SMNVEV in the germline V gene (reference sequence). The CDR3 is 15 residues long. The CDR3 is CASSKQTSGTDTQYF. The CDR3 nucleotides read TGTGCCAGCAGCAAACAGACTAGCGGCACAGATACGCAGTATTTT.

V gene TRBV9 combines with J gene TRBJ2-7, with unresolved D. CDR3 length: 13 residues. Trimming took off 0 bases at V and 2 bases at J, with 6 bases between the two ends. Germline values: CDR1 SGDLS, CDR2 YYNGEE. The CDR3 protein is CASSVGTAYEQYF. CDR3 nucleotide sequence: TGTGCCAGCAGCGTAGGAACAGCCTACGAGCAGTACTTC. Full variable domain (rest looked up from reference TRBV9 and TRBJ2-7): DSGVTQTPKHLITATGQRVTLRCSPRSGDLSVYWYQQSLDQGLQFLIQYYNGEERAKGNILERFSAQQFPDLHSELNLSSLELGDSALYFCASSVGTAYEQYFGPGTRLTVT.

J is TRBJ1-1 and V is TRBV6-5, with D perhaps matching TRBD1 (6 bases). CDR1 is MNHEY, CDR2 SVGAGI, per germline. Trimming left V 0 bases short and J 5 bases short, with 13 bases between. CDR3 length: 15 residues. CDR3 bases: TGTGCCAGCAGTTACTCTCACAGGGTGGATACTGAAGCTTTCTTT. Protein sequence: CASSYSHRVDTEAFF.

V gene TRBV15 combines with J gene TRBJ2-1; D may match TRBD1 or TRBD2 (5 bases each). CDR1 and CDR2 from the germline V gene are LNHNV and YYDKDF (reference sequence). Trimming took off 3 bases at V and 1 base at J, with 13 bases between the two ends. The length of the CDR3 is 16 residues. CDR3 DNA sequence: TGTGCCACCAGCAGCCGATGGGGACCGTCCTACAATGAGCAGTTCTTC. This encodes CATSSRWGPSYNEQFF. The full variable domain, in which reference TRBV15 and TRBJ2-1 provide the parts outside the CDR3, is DAMVIQNPRYQVTQFGKPVTLSCSQTLNHNVMYWYQQKSSQAPKLLFHYYDKDFNNEADTPDNFQSRRPNTSFCFLDIRSPGLGDTAMYLCATSSRWGPSYNEQFFGPGTRLTVL.